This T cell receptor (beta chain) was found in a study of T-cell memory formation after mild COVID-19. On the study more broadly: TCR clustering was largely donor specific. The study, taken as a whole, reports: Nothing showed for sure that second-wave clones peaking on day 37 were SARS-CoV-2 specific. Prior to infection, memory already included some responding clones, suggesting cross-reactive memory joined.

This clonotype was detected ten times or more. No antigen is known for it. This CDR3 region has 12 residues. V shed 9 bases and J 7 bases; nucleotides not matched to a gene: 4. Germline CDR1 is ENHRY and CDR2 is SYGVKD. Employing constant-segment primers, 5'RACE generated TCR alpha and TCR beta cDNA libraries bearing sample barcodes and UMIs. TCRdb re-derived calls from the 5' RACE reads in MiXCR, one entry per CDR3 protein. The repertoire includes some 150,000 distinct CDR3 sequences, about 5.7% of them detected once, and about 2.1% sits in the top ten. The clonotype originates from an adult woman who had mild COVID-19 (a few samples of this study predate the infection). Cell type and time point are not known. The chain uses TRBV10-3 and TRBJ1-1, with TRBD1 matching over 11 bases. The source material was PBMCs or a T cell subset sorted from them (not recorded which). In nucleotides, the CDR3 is TGTGCCATTGGACAGGGGGCGGGTGAAGCTTTCTTT. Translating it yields CAIGQGAGEAFF.